Listed below are T cell receptor beta chains from one sample, sequenced in a study of T cell repertoires in aging, cancer and after chemotherapy. One entry per CDR3 protein, called by TCRdb with MiXCR from the multiplex PCR reads. Among over a thousand distinct CDR3 sequences, about three fifths were seen once, and the ten largest hold roughly 96%. The specimen was blood. These receptors all stem from a human donor with a blood cancer. Both conserved end residues are part of each CDR3. The D gene is left open where the match is weak. A clone size is listed for some rows: how often the clone was seen (once, few, many), or a class if it is expanded.

D: .; size: .; J: TRBJ2-3; length: 12; V: TRBV29-1; CDR3: CSVVPPGDTQYF; DNA: TGCAGCGTTGTTCCCCCTGGTGATACGCAGTATTTT
D: TRBD2; size: .; J: TRBJ2-5; length: 16; V: TRBV18; CDR3: CASSLTPGGAQETQYF; DNA: TGTGCCAGCTCACTTACCCCCGGGGGGGCCCAAGAGACCCAGTACTTC
D: .; size: .; J: TRBJ1-6; length: 14; V: TRBV6-6; CDR3: CASRVTGQNSPLHF; DNA: TGTGCCAGCAGGGTTACGGGGCAAAATTCACCCCTCCACTTT
D: TRBD1; size: once; J: TRBJ2-5; length: 15; V: TRBV10-3; CDR3: CAIRTATGTGETQYF; DNA: TGTGCCATCAGGACGGCGACAGGGACGGGAGAGACCCAGTACTTC
D: .; size: .; J: TRBJ1-1; length: 12; V: TRBV7-6; CDR3: CASSYLNTEAFF; DNA: TGTGCCAGCAGCTACTTGAACACTGAAGCTTTCTTT
D: .; size: few; J: TRBJ2-5; length: 13; V: TRBV11-1; CDR3: CASSLTAPETQYF; DNA: TGTGCCAGCAGCTTGACCGCCCCAGAGACCCAGTACTTC
D: .; size: .; J: TRBJ2-2; length: 17; V: TRBV24-1; CDR3: CATSAAGGRSVPGELFF; DNA: TGTGCCACCAGTGCGGCAGGTGGAAGGTCAGTCCCCGGGGAGCTGTTTTTT
D: .; size: .; J: TRBJ2-7; length: 15; V: TRBV13; CDR3: CASSSSQGGAYEQYF; DNA: TGTGCCAGCAGCTCTTCCCAGGGGGGAGCCTACGAGCAGTACTTC
D: .; size: once; J: TRBJ1-5; length: 14; V: TRBV30; CDR3: CAWSSQHSNQPQHF; DNA: TGTGCCTGGAGTAGCCAACATAGCAATCAGCCCCAGCATTTT
D: .; size: .; J: TRBJ1-1; length: 13; V: TRBV19; CDR3: CASKEGMGHEAFF; DNA: TGTGCCAGTAAGGAAGGGATGGGCCACGAAGCTTTCTTT
D: TRBD1; size: .; J: TRBJ1-2; length: 14; V: TRBV6-2/TRBV6-3; CDR3: CASSPDRGISGYTF; DNA: TGTGCCAGCAGTCCCGACAGGGGGATCTCTGGCTACACCTTC
D: TRBD1; size: .; J: TRBJ1-6; length: 14; V: TRBV6-5; CDR3: CASSLQGANSPLHF; DNA: TGTGCCAGCAGCTTACAGGGGGCTAATTCACCCCTCCACTTT
D: .; size: .; J: TRBJ1-2; length: 13; V: TRBV6-1; CDR3: CASSEGVNYGYTF; DNA: TGTGCCAGCAGTGAAGGAGTGAACTATGGCTACACCTTC
D: TRBD1; size: .; J: TRBJ1-4; length: 19; V: TRBV15; CDR3: CATSARTGTWIRTNEKLFF; DNA: TGTGCCACCAGCGCCCGGACAGGGACTTGGATCAGAACTAATGAAAAACTGTTTTTT
D: TRBD1; size: .; J: TRBJ2-7; length: 14; V: TRBV6-1; CDR3: CASRGQGPLYEQYF; DNA: TGTGCCAGCAGGGGACAGGGACCACTCTACGAGCAGTACTTC